Listed below are T cell receptor beta chains from one sample, sequenced in a study of blood T cell repertoires in COVID-19. The assay was immunoSEQ multiplex PCR, and TCRdb's table has in-frame clones only and misses some. The sample holds fewer than 350,000 clones, 87% seen once. The sequenced material came from PBMCs or T cells enriched from blood (not recorded which). The receptors were gathered from a woman in her 40s who had recovered from COVID-19. The CDR3 runs from the conserved cysteine through the conserved F or W. D genes are given only for firm matches. Size is stated for part of the rows, as once, few or many counts, or as a class when the clone is expanded.

V gene: TRBV30
D gene: -
J gene: TRBJ1-2
clone size: -
CDR3 length: 13
CDR3 DNA: TGTGCCTGGAGCCCGGACAGCTTCTATGGCTACACCTTC
CDR3 protein: CAWSPDSFYGYTF

V gene: TRBV18
D gene: TRBD2
J gene: TRBJ2-3
clone size: few
CDR3 length: 14
CDR3 DNA: TGTGCCAGCTCACCAACTAGCGGGAGAAATACGCAGTATTTT
CDR3 protein: CASSPTSGRNTQYF

V gene: TRBV6-5
D gene: TRBD1
J gene: TRBJ2-7
clone size: -
CDR3 length: 13
CDR3 DNA: TGTGCCAGCAGTACCGACAGGGGCTACGAGCAGTACTTC
CDR3 protein: CASSTDRGYEQYF

V gene: TRBV7-2
D gene: TRBD2
J gene: TRBJ2-7
clone size: -
CDR3 length: 14
CDR3 DNA: TGTGCCAGCAGCCAACTAGCGGGAGCGGGTGAGCAGTACTTC
CDR3 protein: CASSQLAGAGEQYF

V gene: TRBV2
D gene: -
J gene: TRBJ2-3
clone size: -
CDR3 length: 14
CDR3 DNA: TGTGCCAGCAGTTACAGGGCGGGCACAGATACGCAGTATTTT
CDR3 protein: CASSYRAGTDTQYF

V gene: TRBV28
D gene: -
J gene: TRBJ1-2
clone size: -
CDR3 length: 13
CDR3 DNA: TGTGCCAGCAGTTTATCTAATGGGCGTGGCTACACCTTC
CDR3 protein: CASSLSNGRGYTF

V gene: TRBV28
D gene: -
J gene: TRBJ2-7
clone size: -
CDR3 length: 13
CDR3 DNA: TGTGCCAGCAGTGGGGGGTCTACCTACGAGCAGTACTTC
CDR3 protein: CASSGGSTYEQYF

V gene: TRBV9
D gene: TRBD1
J gene: TRBJ1-2
clone size: few
CDR3 length: 16
CDR3 DNA: TGTGCCAGCAGCGTAGGGTCTAAGGGGGCTGCTGGAGGCTACACCTTC
CDR3 protein: CASSVGSKGAAGGYTF

V gene: TRBV24-1
D gene: TRBD1
J gene: TRBJ2-3
clone size: -
CDR3 length: 16
CDR3 DNA: TGTGCCACCAGTGATTCCCGGGACAGGGGCACAGATACGCAGTATTTT
CDR3 protein: CATSDSRDRGTDTQYF

V gene: TRBV28
D gene: -
J gene: TRBJ2-3
clone size: once
CDR3 length: 14
CDR3 DNA: TGTGCCAGCACTAGGGCAGAAGGGGCAGATACGCAGTATTTT
CDR3 protein: CASTRAEGADTQYF

V gene: TRBV2
D gene: TRBD2
J gene: TRBJ2-7
clone size: once
CDR3 length: 13
CDR3 DNA: TGTGCCAGCAGTGAGGGACTAGCGGGAGGACGGTACTTC
CDR3 protein: CASSEGLAGGRYF

V gene: TRBV19
D gene: -
J gene: TRBJ1-2
clone size: -
CDR3 length: 14
CDR3 DNA: TGTGCCAGTAGTATAGACCTTCTCCGGACAGATAGGACCTTC
CDR3 protein: CASSIDLLRTDRTF

V gene: TRBV28
D gene: -
J gene: TRBJ1-1
clone size: -
CDR3 length: 14
CDR3 DNA: TGTGCCAGCAGTTCTCAGGCCATGAACACTGAAGCTTTCTTT
CDR3 protein: CASSSQAMNTEAFF

V gene: TRBV6-5
D gene: -
J gene: TRBJ2-1
clone size: once
CDR3 length: 13
CDR3 DNA: TGTGCCAGCAGTCGGCCAGGGGTGGATGAGCAGTTCTTC
CDR3 protein: CASSRPGVDEQFF

V gene: TRBV28
D gene: -
J gene: TRBJ1-4
clone size: -
CDR3 length: 14
CDR3 DNA: TGTGCCAGCAGAGACGGAGGGCTTGAGGAAAAACTGTTTTTT
CDR3 protein: CASRDGGLEEKLFF

V gene: TRBV28
D gene: -
J gene: TRBJ2-1
clone size: -
CDR3 length: 13
CDR3 DNA: TGTGCCAGCGCCACCCAGTCCGCCAATGAGCAGTTCTTC
CDR3 protein: CASATQSANEQFF

V gene: TRBV4-2
D gene: -
J gene: TRBJ2-1
clone size: -
CDR3 length: 15
CDR3 DNA: TGTGCCAGCAGCCAAGACCTCAGGCCGAACAATGAGCAGTTCTTC
CDR3 protein: CASSQDLRPNNEQFF

V gene: TRBV6-5
D gene: -
J gene: TRBJ1-5
clone size: -
CDR3 length: 14
CDR3 DNA: TGTGCCAGCAGCCGCCCCGTCGGGAATCAGCCCCAGCATTTT
CDR3 protein: CASSRPVGNQPQHF

V gene: TRBV28
D gene: -
J gene: TRBJ1-1
clone size: -
CDR3 length: 15
CDR3 DNA: TGTGCCAGCATGGGGGCCCCCAAGAGGAACACTGAAGCTTTCTTT
CDR3 protein: CASMGAPKRNTEAFF

V gene: TRBV19
D gene: TRBD1
J gene: TRBJ1-1
clone size: -
CDR3 length: 13
CDR3 DNA: TGTGCCAGTAGTAGGGAAGGACAGGGTGAAGCTTTCTTT
CDR3 protein: CASSREGQGEAFF

V gene: TRBV28
D gene: -
J gene: TRBJ2-6
clone size: -
CDR3 length: 16
CDR3 DNA: TGTGCCAGCAGACGCTACAACAGGGCTGGGGCCAACGTCCTGACTTTC
CDR3 protein: CASRRYNRAGANVLTF

V gene: TRBV7-2
D gene: TRBD1
J gene: TRBJ2-7
clone size: -
CDR3 length: 14
CDR3 DNA: TGTGCCAGCAGCTTTGCCGGGACAGGGGCGAGGAAGTACTTC
CDR3 protein: CASSFAGTGARKYF

V gene: TRBV19
D gene: -
J gene: TRBJ2-5
clone size: -
CDR3 length: 13
CDR3 DNA: TGTGCCAGTGGGTACAGCTACCAAGAGACCCAGTACTTC
CDR3 protein: CASGYSYQETQYF

V gene: TRBV7-2
D gene: -
J gene: TRBJ2-7
clone size: -
CDR3 length: 14
CDR3 DNA: TGTGCCAGCAGAGTGGGCCCACAAGCTTACGAGCAGTACTTC
CDR3 protein: CASRVGPQAYEQYF

V gene: TRBV28
D gene: -
J gene: TRBJ2-7
clone size: -
CDR3 length: 17
CDR3 DNA: TGTGCCAGCAGTTTACCGCGACACCTAAGGAACTCCTACGAGCAGTACTTC
CDR3 protein: CASSLPRHLRNSYEQYF

V gene: TRBV28
D gene: TRBD2
J gene: TRBJ2-7
clone size: -
CDR3 length: 20
CDR3 DNA: TGTGCCAGCAGTCCCCATGTGGGGGGGGTTCGTGGACTTACCTCCTACGAGCAGTACTTC
CDR3 protein: CASSPHVGGVRGLTSYEQYF

V gene: TRBV2
D gene: TRBD1
J gene: TRBJ2-3
clone size: once
CDR3 length: 13
CDR3 DNA: TGTGCCAGCCACAGGGGCCTCACAGATACGCAGTATTTT
CDR3 protein: CASHRGLTDTQYF

V gene: TRBV4-3
D gene: -
J gene: TRBJ2-5
clone size: -
CDR3 length: 13
CDR3 DNA: TGCGCCAGCAGCCACCGACTTGGGGAGACCCAGTACTTC
CDR3 protein: CASSHRLGETQYF

V gene: TRBV6-5
D gene: -
J gene: TRBJ1-3
clone size: -
CDR3 length: 13
CDR3 DNA: TGTGCCAGCACCCAGGGCTCTGGAAACACCATATATTTT
CDR3 protein: CASTQGSGNTIYF